The 16 T cell receptor beta chains in this list originate from one sample, sequenced in a study of molecular identifiers for immune sequencing clone quantification. TCRdb re-analysed the PCR reads in MiXCR, keeping a single row per CDR3 protein. Of some 580,000 distinct CDR3 sequences in the sample, around 25% were seen once. The sequencing sample was made of naive CD8+ T cells from blood, with Jurkat cell RNA spiked in. This sample's subset: FACS-sorted CD8+CD4-CCR7+CD45RA+ naive T cells. The origin of the receptors is a human donor in good health. Some libraries in this study had Jurkat cell RNA spiked in.

V and J are TRBV2 and TRBJ1-5, with 7 bases matching TRBD1. The V gene end was trimmed by 4 bases and the J gene end by 4 bases; junction bases not matched to a gene: 13. Germline lookup yields CDR1 SNHLY and CDR2 FYNNEI. The CDR3 is 17 residues long. The CDR3 loop is CASSVAGYRGQNQPQHF. CDR3 DNA sequence: TGTGCCAGCAGTGTAGCAGGTTACAGGGGTCAGAATCAGCCCCAGCATTTT.

The chain recombines TRBV2 with TRBJ2-3; 13 nucleotides align to TRBD2. J lost 2 bases, V lost 8 bases, and 7 bases had no gene match. The CDR3 covers 16 residues. Germline lookup yields CDR1 SNHLY and CDR2 FYNNEI. CDR3 bases: TGTGCCAGCGGGGGGACTAGCGGGGATTTCACAGATACGCAGTATTTT. This gives the protein CASGGTSGDFTDTQYF. The entire variable domain, with the rest obtained from reference TRBV2 and TRBJ2-3, is as follows: EPEVTQTPSHQVTQMGQEVILRCVPISNHLYFYWYRQILGQKVEFLVSFYNNEISEKSEIFDDQFSVERPDGSNFTLKIRSTKLEDSAMYFCASGGTSGDFTDTQYFGPGTRLTVL.

In regard to this clonotype: Just one base apart from a much larger clone, this may be a read error. Since no conserved phenylalanine or tryptophan closes the CDR3, a read error is the likely cause. This chain uses TRBV3-1 with TRBJ1-1; D remains ambiguous. The CDR3 has 13 amino acids. Germline V lookup: CDR1 LGHDT, CDR2 YNNKEL (reference sequence). V gave up 0 bases and J gave up 4 bases, with 6 bases separating them. The CDR3 reads CASSQDDGTEAFV. In DNA, the CDR3 is TGTGCCAGCAGCCAAGATGATGGCACTGAAGCTTTCGTT.

Points on this clonotype: No conserved phenylalanine or tryptophan ends this CDR3, so it is likely a read error. The V and J genes are TRBV27 and TRBJ2-7; TRBD2 matches at 11 bases. The CDR3 consists of 16 residues. CDR1 MNHEY and CDR2 SMNVEV come from the germline V gene (reference sequence). The J segment lost 4 bases and the V segment lost 6 bases, leaving 11 bases of the junction unmatched. CDR3 DNA sequence: TGTGCCAGCAGCCCAGGACTAGCGGGTGTTAATTACGAGCAGTACCTC. Amino acids: CASSPGLAGVNYEQYL.

V usage is TRBV4-3 and J usage is TRBJ1-2; perhaps TRBD1 as D (6 bases). The germline V gene has CDR1 LGHNA and CDR2 YSLEER. The CDR3 has 15 amino acids. V lost 0 bases, J lost 5 bases, and 13 bases lay in between. The CDR3 nucleotides read TGCGCCAGCAGCCAAGATCAAACAGGGAAATATGGCTACACCTTC. Its translation is CASSQDQTGKYGYTF.

Only a few counts were recorded for this clonotype. The genes are TRBV4-1 and TRBJ2-1; 11 bases line up with TRBD2. CDR1 MGHRA and CDR2 YSYEKL come from the germline V gene. The CDR3 totals 16 residues. The trim removed 0 bases at V and 4 bases at J, leaving 2 bases unmatched. CDR3 amino acids: CASSQEGTSGYNEQFF. The CDR3 region has the DNA TGCGCCAGCAGCCAAGAAGGGACTAGCGGTTACAATGAGCAGTTCTTC.

This rearrangement joins TRBV11-1 to TRBJ2-3; 10 positions match TRBD2. Germline V gene sequence: CDR1 SGHAT, CDR2 FQDESV (reference sequence). CDR3 size: 16 residues. The junction had 8 bases not matched to a gene; V was cut back by 7 bases and J by 1 base. In DNA, the CDR3 is TGTGCCAGCACCTTCGGACTAGCGGAGCGCACAGATACGCAGTATTTT. This gives the protein CASTFGLAERTDTQYF. The full variable domain, with the rest looked up from reference TRBV11-1 and TRBJ2-3, is EAEVAQSPRYKITEKSQAVAFWCDPISGHATLYWYRQILGQGPELLVQFQDESVVDDSQLPKDRFSAERLKGVDSTLKIQPAELGDSAMYLCASTFGLAERTDTQYFGPGTRLTVL.

Regarding this clonotype: This may be a read error: a much more frequent sequence differs by one nucleotide. The V call is TRBV4-2, the J call TRBJ2-5; 11 bases fit TRBD2. Germline V CDR1 and CDR2: LGHNA, YNFKEQ. V trimming: 6 bases; J trimming: 7 bases; junction bases outside the gene matches: 4. The CDR3 runs 13 residues. The CDR3: CASRGLAEGTQYF. CDR3 nucleotides: TGTGCCAGCAGGGGACTAGCGGAAGGGACCCAGTACTTC.

Comments on this clonotype: This may be a read error: a much more frequent sequence differs by one nucleotide. This chain connects TRBV7-2 to TRBJ1-1, with no clear D. This CDR3 has 14 residues. The V gene's germline CDR1 is SGHTA and CDR2 FQGNSA. Trimming took off 3 bases at V and 3 bases at J, with 11 bases between the two ends. The CDR3 sequence: CASSFLSDYTEAFF. In nucleotides, the CDR3 is TGTGCCAGCAGCTTTTTGTCAGATTACACTGAAGCTTTCTTT.

Comments on this clonotype: A clone one base away is much larger, so this may be a read error. The V call is TRBV4-1, the J call TRBJ2-7; D uncertain. CDR1 is MGHRA, CDR2 YSYEKL, per germline. The CDR3 spans 15 residues. Trimming shortened V by 0 bases and J by 5 bases, and 14 bases separated the two germline ends. The CDR3 here is CASSQEAPRYHEQYF. The DNA for the CDR3 is TGCGCCAGCAGCCAAGAGGCCCCACGGTACCACGAGCAGTACTTC.

The chain employs TRBV20-1 and TRBJ2-1, with TRBD2 matching 13 bases. The ends lost 5 bases at V and 0 bases at J; junction bases unmatched: 1. Germline V lookup: CDR1 DFQATT, CDR2 SNEGSKA (reference sequence). The length of the CDR3 is 15 residues. The CDR3 protein is CSARTSGSSYNEQFF. The DNA for the CDR3 is TGCAGTGCTCGGACTAGCGGGAGCTCCTACAATGAGCAGTTCTTC.

The chain links TRBV19 to TRBJ2-2, with 13 bases that match TRBD2. This CDR3 is built from 17 residues. After removal of 5 bases from V and 4 bases from J, the junction contained 7 bases not matched to a gene. Germline CDR1 reads LNHDA; CDR2 reads SQIVND (reference sequence). The CDR3 reads CASSFGLAGVTTGELFF. The CDR3 DNA follows: TGTGCCAGTAGTTTCGGACTAGCGGGAGTGACCACCGGGGAGCTGTTTTTT. The variable domain in full, with the rest retrieved from reference TRBV19 and TRBJ2-2, is DGGITQSPKYLFRKEGQNVTLSCEQNLNHDAMYWYRQDPGQGLRLIYYSQIVNDFQKGDIAEGYSVSREKKESFPLTVTSAQKNPTAFYLCASSFGLAGVTTGELFFGEGSRLTVL.

V and J are TRBV6-4 and TRBJ2-3; 7 bases are shared with TRBD1. The CDR3 has 17 residues. Germline V gene lookup returns CDR1 MRHNA and CDR2 SNTAGT. Losses at the gene ends were 2 bases for V and 3 bases for J; bases not matched to a gene: 11. The CDR3 DNA follows: TGTGCCAGCAGTGACCCCCCACAGGGGTACGATACAGATACGCAGTATTTT. Translated: CASSDPPQGYDTDTQYF.

This clonotype was seen many times. V and J are TRBV6-5 and TRBJ2-7; 10 nucleotides align to TRBD1. Germline values: CDR1 MNHEY, CDR2 SVGAGI. J was trimmed by 4 bases and V by 5 bases; bases with no gene match: 5. This CDR3 has 14 residues. CDR3 residues: CASSVRDRGYEQYF. DNA of the CDR3: TGTGCCAGCAGTGTCCGGGACAGGGGTTACGAGCAGTACTTC.

This chain joins TRBV20-1 and TRBJ1-1; unclear D gene. Germline CDR1 DFQATT, CDR2 SNEGSKA (reference sequence). CDR3 length: 17 residues. V lost 0 bases and J lost 1, with 18 bases in between. CDR3 nucleotides: TGCAGTGCTAGAGATTCGGGAGACGCCTATTCGAACACTGAAGCTTTCTTT. Translation gives CSARDSGDAYSNTEAFF.

There are many counts of this clonotype. In DNA, the CDR3 is TGCGCCAGCAGCCAAGATCGGGGGGCGCCCACAGATACGCAGTATTTT. It encodes CASSQDRGAPTDTQYF. The chain links TRBV4-3 to TRBJ2-3, with D perhaps TRBD2 (7 bases). The length of the CDR3 is 16 residues. The ends were cut back, 0 bases at V and 2 bases at J, with 12 bases in the middle. In germline, CDR1 is LGHNA, CDR2 YSLEER.